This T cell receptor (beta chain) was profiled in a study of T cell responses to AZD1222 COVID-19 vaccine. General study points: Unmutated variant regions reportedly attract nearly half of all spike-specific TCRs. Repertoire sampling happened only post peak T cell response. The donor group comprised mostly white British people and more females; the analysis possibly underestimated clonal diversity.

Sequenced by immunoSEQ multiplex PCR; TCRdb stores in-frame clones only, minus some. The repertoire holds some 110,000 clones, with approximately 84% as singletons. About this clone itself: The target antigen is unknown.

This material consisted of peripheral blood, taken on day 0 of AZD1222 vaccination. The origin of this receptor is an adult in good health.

In DNA form, the CDR3 reads TGCGCCAGCAGCTTGGATTCAGCCTACACCTTC. It translates to CASSLDSAYTF. The gene calls are TRBV5-1 and TRBJ1-2; D is unclear. The V gene lost 0 bases and the J gene lost 10 bases, with 7 bases spanning the gap. This CDR3 spans 11 amino acids. Germline V gene sequence: CDR1 SGHRS, CDR2 YFSETQ.